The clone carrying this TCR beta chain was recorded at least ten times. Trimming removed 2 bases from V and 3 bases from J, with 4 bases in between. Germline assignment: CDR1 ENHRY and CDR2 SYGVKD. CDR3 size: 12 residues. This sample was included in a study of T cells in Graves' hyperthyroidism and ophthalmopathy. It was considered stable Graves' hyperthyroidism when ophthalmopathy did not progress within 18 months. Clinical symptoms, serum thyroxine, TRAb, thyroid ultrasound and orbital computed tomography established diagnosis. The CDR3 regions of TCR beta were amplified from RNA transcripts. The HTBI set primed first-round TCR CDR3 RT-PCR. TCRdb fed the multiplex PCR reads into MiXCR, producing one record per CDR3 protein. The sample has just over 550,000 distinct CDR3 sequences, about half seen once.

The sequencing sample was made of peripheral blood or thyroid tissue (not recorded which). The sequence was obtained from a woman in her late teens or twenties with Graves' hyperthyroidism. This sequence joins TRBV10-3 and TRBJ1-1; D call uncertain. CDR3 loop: CAISEGYTEAFF. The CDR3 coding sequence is TGTGCCATCAGTGAGGGTTACACTGAAGCTTTCTTT.